One sample yielded the 23 T cell receptor beta chains listed below, sequenced in a study of identifying expanded T cells in peripheral blood. Only in-frame clones appear in the TCRdb table, and some are missing; sequencing was by immunoSEQ multiplex PCR. Of roughly 90,000 clones listed, approximately 84% are singletons. Sequencing used blood. These receptors originate from a person aged 18 to 75 in good health.

The chain recombines TRBV27 with TRBJ1-1; 7 bases agree with TRBD1. This CDR3 spans 13 amino acids. Germline V CDR1 and CDR2: MNHEY, SMNVEV (reference sequence). Trimming cost V 5 bases and J 3 bases; bases outside gene matches: 3. The CDR3 DNA is TGTGCCAGCAGTAGGGGGCAGTACACTGAAGCTTTCTTT. This codes for CASSRGQYTEAFF.

The count of this clone is one. The J gene is TRBJ1-3, the V gene TRBV9, with D tentatively TRBD1 (5 bases). Trimming removed 1 base from V and 3 bases from J, with 5 bases in between. The CDR3 loop spans 13 amino acids. Looked up from germline, CDR1 is SGDLS and CDR2 is YYNGEE. This CDR3 is CASSVTGGNTIYF. The CDR3, as DNA: TGTGCCAGCAGCGTAACAGGTGGAAACACCATATATTTT.

This sequence joins TRBV7-2 and TRBJ2-7; TRBD1 aligns across 10 bases. The CDR3 is made up of 14 amino acids. Germline CDR1 SGHTA, CDR2 FQGNSA. V trimming: 3 bases; J trimming: 5 bases; junction bases outside the gene matches: 4. The CDR3 DNA follows: TGTGCCAGCAGCTTTTTGACAGGGGGCGACGAGCAGTACTTC. Residues: CASSFLTGGDEQYF.

The J gene is TRBJ1-1, the V gene TRBV25-1; D may be TRBD1 (5 bases). Trimming left V 5 bases short and J 5 bases short, with 27 bases between. Germline assignment: CDR1 MGHDK and CDR2 SYGVNS. This CDR3 region has 18 residues. Here the CDR3 reads CASSSQGMRVGFGTEAFF. CDR3 sequence (DNA): TGTGCCAGCAGTTCCCAGGGAATGAGGGTCGGCTTTGGGACTGAAGCTTTCTTT.

The V and J genes are TRBV6-5 and TRBJ1-1; D is undetermined. The germline V and J ends were trimmed by 3 bases and 3 bases, with 14 bases remaining between them. Germline V gives CDR1 MNHEY, CDR2 SVGAGI. The CDR3 contains 15 residues. The CDR3 is CASSYVGVRDTEAFF. The CDR3 DNA reads TGTGCCAGCAGTTATGTTGGAGTACGGGACACTGAAGCTTTCTTT.

V is TRBV13 and J is TRBJ2-3; D remains ambiguous. This CDR3 is 15 amino acids long. Trimming left V 1 base short and J 2 bases short, with 10 bases between. From germline, CDR1 is PRHDT and CDR2 FYEKMQ (reference sequence). CDR3 sequence reads: CASSLDSRSTDTQYF. Written as DNA, the CDR3 is TGTGCCAGCAGCTTAGACAGTCGATCCACAGATACGCAGTATTTT.

The chain has TRBV11-3 and TRBJ1-1; D is uncertain. Germline-derived CDR1 and CDR2 are SGHNT and YENEEA. This CDR3 has 15 amino acids. V was pared by 1 base and J by 2 bases, with 11 bases between. The CDR3 spells CASSLAGTENTEAFF. CDR3 nucleotide sequence: TGTGCCAGCAGCTTAGCCGGAACAGAAAACACTGAAGCTTTCTTT.

The V gene is TRBV5-1, the J gene TRBJ2-2, with a possible D match to TRBD2 (6 bases). This CDR3 is 16 amino acids long. V was pared by 5 bases and J by 0 bases, with 14 bases between. Per germline, CDR1 SGHRS and CDR2 YFSETQ. The CDR3 DNA is TGCGCCAGCAGTTGGGCGGGGAAGGCGAACACCGGGGAGCTGTTTTTT. It yields the protein CASSWAGKANTGELFF.

In this sample, this clone turned up a few times. V gene TRBV10-3 combines with J gene TRBJ2-5; unclear D gene. V gave up 6 bases and J gave up 1 base, with 6 bases separating them. CDR1 and CDR2 from the germline V gene are ENHRY and SYGVKD. The CDR3 extends over 12 amino acids. This CDR3 reads CAIRASQETQYF. DNA for the CDR3: TGTGCCATCAGGGCCTCCCAAGAGACCCAGTACTTC.

This sequence joins TRBV11-3 and TRBJ2-1, with 10 bases that match TRBD2. CDR1 SGHNT and CDR2 YENEEA come from the germline V gene. There are 15 residues in the CDR3. V lost 5 bases, J lost 3 bases, and 4 bases stayed unmatched. The CDR3 here is CASSNSGGHYNEQFF. CDR3 DNA sequence: TGTGCCAGCAGCAATAGCGGGGGGCACTACAATGAGCAGTTCTTC.

This sequence joins TRBV10-1 and TRBJ1-2; the D gene is possibly TRBD1 (6 bases). The CDR3 covers 12 residues. CDR1 and CDR2 from the germline V gene are WNHNN and SYGVQD (reference sequence). V lost 3 bases to trimming and J lost 13 bases, with 15 bases between them. The CDR3 protein is CASSDPGQPVTF. CDR3 nucleotide sequence: TGCGCCAGCAGTGACCCTGGACAGCCTGTCACCTTC.

The chain uses TRBV4-1 and TRBJ2-5; 8 bases align to TRBD2. Unmatched junction bases numbered 7, after V lost 1 base and J lost 3 bases. CDR1 MGHRA and CDR2 YSYEKL come from the germline V gene. This CDR3 is built from 16 residues. The CDR3 spells CASSQARTGGEETQYF. The CDR3 region has the DNA TGCGCCAGCAGCCAAGCCCGGACGGGGGGGGAAGAGACCCAGTACTTC.

V usage is TRBV7-4 and J usage is TRBJ2-5, with TRBD1 identical over 9 bases. V lost 0 bases, J lost 5 bases, and 10 bases stayed unmatched. This CDR3 region has 17 residues. Germline CDR1 and CDR2: SGHVT and SQSDAQ. DNA for the CDR3: TGTGCCAGCAGCTTAGCGGCGGGACAGGGTAAGAGGGAGACCCAGTACTTC. Protein product: CASSLAAGQGKRETQYF.

The V call is TRBV25-1, the J call TRBJ1-2; D remains ambiguous. V lost 5 bases and J lost 11, with 15 bases in between. The V gene's germline CDR1 is MGHDK and CDR2 SYGVNS. CDR3 length: 12 residues. CDR3 region: CASSWAQEGYTF. Written as DNA, the CDR3 is TGTGCCAGCAGTTGGGCGCAAGAAGGGTACACCTTC.

The J gene is TRBJ1-2, the V gene TRBV7-2; TRBD1 agrees at 8 bases. The CDR3 is 15 amino acids. The junction had 5 bases not matched to a gene; V was cut back by 5 bases and J by 0 bases. CDR1 SGHTA and CDR2 FQGNSA come from the germline V gene. CDR3 sequence reads: CASSPGQAANYGYTF. For the CDR3, the DNA is TGTGCCAGCAGCCCGGGACAGGCCGCTAACTATGGCTACACCTTC.

The chain is built from TRBV7-3 and TRBJ2-1, with D perhaps TRBD1 (6 bases). This CDR3 spans 17 amino acids. Germline V gene data show CDR1 as SGHTA and CDR2 as FQGTGA. Trimming stripped 5 bases from V and 7 bases from J, with 24 bases between. The DNA of the CDR3 is TGTGCCAGCAGCAGGGGGTACCGGGACAAAACAAAAAATGAGCAGTTCTTC. This sequence encodes CASSRGYRDKTKNEQFF.

The J gene is TRBJ2-5, the V gene TRBV7-8; tentative D call: TRBD2 (7 bases). Germline loops: CDR1 SGHVS, CDR2 FQNEAQ. The V end was cut by 1 base, the J end by 5 bases, with 14 bases between. This CDR3 has 15 residues. This chain's CDR3 is CASSLVAGAGETQYF. As DNA, the CDR3 is TGTGCCAGCAGCTTAGTGGCGGGGGCGGGGGAGACCCAGTACTTC.

The chain couples TRBV7-2 to TRBJ2-5; D uncertain. The V gene lost 0 bases and the J gene lost 5 bases, with 7 bases spanning the gap. The CDR3 consists of 13 residues. Per germline, CDR1 SGHTA and CDR2 FQGNSA. In nucleotides, the CDR3 is TGTGCCAGCAGCTTAGCATCATGGGAGACCCAGTACTTC. Protein sequence: CASSLASWETQYF.

The chain combines TRBV19 with TRBJ1-5; 7 nucleotides match TRBD1. Germline lookup yields CDR1 LNHDA and CDR2 SQIVND (reference sequence). There are 13 residues in the CDR3. The V and J ends lost 7 bases and 7 bases, in that order; junction bases with no gene match: 7. CDR3 DNA: TGTGCCAGTACCCCAGGGGGGCCACAGCCCCAGCATTTT. It is translated as CASTPGGPQPQHF.

This clone has a single count. The V call is TRBV7-2, the J call TRBJ1-5; a weak D match, TRBD1 (6 bases). CDR3 size: 13 residues. Between the trimmed V and J ends, which lost 2 bases and 10 bases, there was a span of 12 bases. Germline CDR1 and CDR2: SGHTA and FQGNSA. The DNA of the CDR3 is TGTGCCAGCAGCTTAAGCAGGGGCGATCCCCAGCATTTT. It codes for CASSLSRGDPQHF. Variable domain in full (rest from reference TRBV7-2 and TRBJ1-5): GAGVSQSPSNKVTEKGKDVELRCDPISGHTALYWYRQSLGQGLEFLIYFQGNSAPDKSGLPSDRFSAERTGGSVSTLTIQRTQQEDSAVYLCASSLSRGDPQHFGDGTRLSIL.

The chain uses TRBV6-6 and TRBJ1-6, with D possibly being TRBD1 (5 bases). The CDR3 totals 16 residues. Trimming removed 3 bases at V and 0 bases at J, with 9 bases between. CDR1 is MNHNY, CDR2 SVGAGI, per germline (reference sequence). The DNA of the CDR3 is TGTGCCAGCAGTTATGGGACCAGCTCCTATAATTCACCCCTCCACTTT. Translated, it gives CASSYGTSSYNSPLHF.

CDR3 in amino acids: CASMGGQGFYEQYF. The CDR3 nucleotides are TGTGCCAGCATGGGGGGACAGGGCTTCTACGAGCAGTACTTC. The V gene is TRBV6-5, the J gene TRBJ2-7; 9 nucleotides line up with TRBD1. From germline, CDR1 is MNHEY and CDR2 SVGAGI. V was pared by 7 bases and J by 3 bases, with 7 bases of the junction left unmatched. This CDR3 region has 14 residues.

The V call is TRBV6-5, the J call TRBJ1-2; D gene uncertain. Germline loops: CDR1 MNHEY, CDR2 SVGAGI. This CDR3 is 13 amino acids long. The V gene lost 7 bases and the J gene lost 12 bases, with 21 bases spanning the gap. CDR3 sequence (DNA): TGTGCCAGCAAAACTATGGGCTCCGTAGAGCACACCTTC. Translation gives CASKTMGSVEHTF.